These T cell receptor beta chains were read from a single sample in a study of T cell repertoires in cytomegalovirus infection. TCRdb independently ran MiXCR on the reads; one entry per CDR3 protein. The sample has 150,000 to 160,000 distinct CDR3 sequences, 23% seen once; the top ten hold roughly 9.8%. Sequencing used PBMCs. The receptors derive from a human donor in good health (CMV status not recorded). Some clones in this sample may be carry-over from other donors' samples. Each CDR3 is given with its conserved first and last residue. D genes are given only for firm matches. The size entry is marked missing in some rows and otherwise reads once, few, many or a size class.

v_gene: TRBV7-9
j_gene: TRBJ1-3
d_gene: .
abundance: .
CDR3nt: TGTGCCAGCAGCCGAAACACCATATATTTT
CDR3aa: CASSRNTIYF

v_gene: TRBV6-5
j_gene: TRBJ2-7
d_gene: .
abundance: few
CDR3nt: TGTGCCAGCAGCCTGAGCCATACGAACGAGCAGTACTTC
CDR3aa: CASSLSHTNEQYF

v_gene: TRBV5-4
j_gene: TRBJ2-5
d_gene: .
abundance: .
CDR3nt: TGTGCCAGCAGCTTCAACAGGGAAGAGACCCAGTACTTC
CDR3aa: CASSFNREETQYF

v_gene: TRBV5-1
j_gene: TRBJ1-1
d_gene: .
abundance: .
CDR3nt: TGCGCCAGCAGCTTGTCGGCAGCCATGAACACTGAAGCTTTCTTT
CDR3aa: CASSLSAAMNTEAFF

v_gene: TRBV4-1
j_gene: TRBJ2-3
d_gene: .
abundance: .
CDR3nt: TGCGCCAGCAGCCAAGTTAAGGGTCCCGGGGATACGCAGTATTTT
CDR3aa: CASSQVKGPGDTQYF

v_gene: TRBV20-1
j_gene: TRBJ1-6
d_gene: .
abundance: .
CDR3nt: TGCAGTGCTAGGCCCTCGTCTAATTCACCCCTCCACTTT
CDR3aa: CSARPSSNSPLHF

v_gene: TRBV7-2
j_gene: TRBJ2-3
d_gene: .
abundance: many
CDR3nt: TGTGCCAGCAGCACCCAGTATGCAGATACGCAGTATTTT
CDR3aa: CASSTQYADTQYF

v_gene: TRBV7-6
j_gene: TRBJ2-7
d_gene: TRBD1
abundance: many
CDR3nt: TGTGCCAGCAGCTTAGGGTGGGCGGGACAGGACGAGCAGTACTTC
CDR3aa: CASSLGWAGQDEQYF

v_gene: TRBV20-1
j_gene: TRBJ2-4
d_gene: TRBD2
abundance: few
CDR3nt: TGCAGTGCTAGAGATCTTGGGGGGGTAGTAGCCAAAAACATTCAGTACTTC
CDR3aa: CSARDLGGVVAKNIQYF

v_gene: TRBV6-1
j_gene: TRBJ2-7
d_gene: TRBD2
abundance: .
CDR3nt: TGTGCCAGCGCCGCTGCCGGGACTAGCTTCTACGAGCAGTACTTC
CDR3aa: CASAAAGTSFYEQYF

v_gene: TRBV7-3
j_gene: TRBJ2-2
d_gene: .
abundance: .
CDR3nt: TGTGCCAGCAGCTTAAGGAGGATAACAGGGAACACCGGGGAGCTGTTTTTT
CDR3aa: CASSLRRITGNTGELFF

v_gene: TRBV28
j_gene: TRBJ1-1
d_gene: .
abundance: .
CDR3nt: TGTGCCAGCGGGGGTCGGGGAGGGAACACTGAAGCTTTCTTT
CDR3aa: CASGGRGGNTEAFF

v_gene: TRBV28
j_gene: TRBJ2-7
d_gene: .
abundance: .
CDR3nt: TGTGCCAGCAGTTCCCGCCTCCAGCGGGCCACTCATCAGGCCTACGAGCAGTACTTC
CDR3aa: CASSSRLQRATHQAYEQYF

v_gene: TRBV2
j_gene: TRBJ2-6
d_gene: .
abundance: few
CDR3nt: TGTGCCAGCAGTGCCCCAGGGAGTGGGGCCAACGTCCTGACTTTC
CDR3aa: CASSAPGSGANVLTF

v_gene: TRBV7-8
j_gene: TRBJ2-5
d_gene: TRBD1
abundance: many
CDR3nt: TGTGCCAGCAGCTCCCGACAGGGTTTTCGTGAGACCCAGTACTTC
CDR3aa: CASSSRQGFRETQYF

v_gene: TRBV28
j_gene: TRBJ1-6
d_gene: .
abundance: few
CDR3nt: TGTGCCAGCACCCCCAGTGCCGGACGGGATAATTCACCCCTCCACTTT
CDR3aa: CASTPSAGRDNSPLHF

v_gene: TRBV29-1
j_gene: TRBJ1-3
d_gene: .
abundance: once
CDR3nt: TGCAGCGTTGCTGTCGGCTCTGGAAACACCATATATTTT
CDR3aa: CSVAVGSGNTIYF

v_gene: TRBV28
j_gene: TRBJ2-7
d_gene: .
abundance: few
CDR3nt: TGTGCCAGCAGCCCCCAACAGAGTCGTGGCGAGCAGTACTTC
CDR3aa: CASSPQQSRGEQYF

v_gene: TRBV28
j_gene: TRBJ1-5
d_gene: .
abundance: .
CDR3nt: TGTGCCAGCAGTTTGGAGACGGGGCCTCAGCCCCAGCATTTT
CDR3aa: CASSLETGPQPQHF

v_gene: TRBV12-3/TRBV12-4
j_gene: TRBJ1-1
d_gene: .
abundance: many
CDR3nt: TGTGCCAGCAGTTTCCCACCACTGAACACTGAAGCTTTCTTT
CDR3aa: CASSFPPLNTEAFF